These 24 T cell receptor beta chains came from one sample sequenced in a study of CD8 T cells in ankylosing spondylitis. General study findings and limits: Seemingly characteristic of ankylosing spondylitis blood was a TCR beta motif consisting of under 10 highly homologous variants.

In TCRdb, the 5' RACE reads were re-called with MiXCR into one record per CDR3 protein. This repertoire shows 470,000 or so distinct CDR3 sequences, roughly 27% found once; its top ten account for roughly 0.9%. These receptors' antigens are unknown. Sample: blood, either unsorted or a sorted T cell fraction (not recorded which). These TCRs come from a male donor with ankylosing spondylitis.

This clonotype was seen a few times. The rearrangement links TRBV29-1 to TRBJ2-7, with TRBD2 matching over 7 bases. With 5 bases clipped from V and 5 bases from J, the junction kept 6 bases outside the gene matches. The germline V gene has CDR1 SQVTM and CDR2 ANQGSEA. The CDR3 is 12 amino acids. The CDR3 DNA follows: TGCAGCGTTTCACTGGGGGGGGACGAGCAGTACGTC. Translating gives CSVSLGGDEQYV.

The V call is TRBV9, the J call TRBJ2-3, with D uncertain. V lost 0 bases, J lost 5 bases, and 7 bases lay in between. This CDR3 has 13 amino acids. The germline V gene encodes CDR1 SGDLS and CDR2 YYNGEE. The CDR3 coding sequence is TGTGCCAGCAGCGTAGGTCCGAAAGATACGCAGTATTTT. Translated, it gives CASSVGPKDTQYF.

This clonotype has only a few counts. This sequence joins TRBV5-1 and TRBJ2-2, with 10 bases that match TRBD2. Germline V gene sequence: CDR1 SGHRS, CDR2 YFSETQ. The J segment lost 7 bases and the V segment lost 5 bases, leaving 2 bases of the junction unmatched. The CDR3 is 13 residues long. The CDR3 coding sequence is TGCGCCAGCAGAATAGCGGGAGGCGGGGAGCTGTTTTTT. It encodes CASRIAGGGELFF.

V is TRBV6-2 or TRBV6-3 and J is TRBJ1-5; D not certain. V dropped 4 bases and J dropped 7 bases, with 17 bases sitting between them. The CDR3 sequence is 15 residues long. CDR1 and CDR2 (germline): MNHEY, SVGEGT. In nucleotides, the CDR3 is TGTGCCAGCAGTTTCAGAAGCTGGGCGGGGCAGCCCCAGCATTTT. It codes for CASSFRSWAGQPQHF.

The V gene is TRBV20-1, the J gene TRBJ2-2; the D is unclear. The V and J ends lost 6 bases and 1 base respectively, with 12 bases between them. The CDR3 runs to 14 residues. CDR1 DFQATT and CDR2 SNEGSKA come from the germline V gene (reference sequence). The DNA of the CDR3 is TGCAGTGCCCAGGCGAACTTGAACACCGGGGAGCTGTTTTTT. It codes for CSAQANLNTGELFF.

This clonotype was found many times. The chain recombines TRBV11-2 with TRBJ2-3; D unresolved. Germline-derived CDR1 and CDR2 are SGHAT and FQNNGV. The V end lost 0 bases, the J end lost 2 bases, and 3 bases lay between the germline ends. This CDR3 region has 13 residues. The CDR3 loop reads CASSLDFTDTQYF. Written as DNA, the CDR3 is TGTGCCAGCAGCTTAGATTTCACAGATACGCAGTATTTT.

The CDR3 spells CASSVENRGRVNEQFF. The CDR3 DNA follows: TGTGCCAGCAGCGTAGAGAACAGGGGAAGGGTCAATGAGCAGTTCTTC. This sequence joins TRBV9 and TRBJ2-1; TRBD1 aligns across 7 bases. The CDR3 runs 16 residues. CDR1 is SGDLS and CDR2 is YYNGEE in the germline V gene. J was trimmed by 6 bases and V by 0 bases; bases with no gene match: 9.

This clonotype showed up just a few times. The rearrangement joins TRBV24-1 to TRBJ2-3; D possibly corresponds to TRBD1 (6 bases). V dropped 3 bases and J dropped 0 bases, with 12 bases sitting between them. Germline CDR1 is KGHDR and CDR2 is SFDVKD. The CDR3 extends over 16 amino acids. CDR3 region: CATSDGTFASTDTQYF. In DNA, the CDR3 is TGTGCCACCAGTGATGGGACATTCGCTAGCACAGATACGCAGTATTTT.

The gene calls are TRBV19 and TRBJ2-7; possibly TRBD1 for D (6 bases). The CDR3 is made up of 16 amino acids. Germline assignment: CDR1 LNHDA and CDR2 SQIVND (reference sequence). The V and J ends lost 0 bases and 5 bases respectively, with 17 bases between them. CDR3 loop: CASSIDGRQGNNEQYF. The CDR3 DNA is TGTGCCAGTAGTATAGATGGGCGGCAGGGGAACAACGAGCAGTACTTC. The entire variable domain, with the rest obtained from reference TRBV19 and TRBJ2-7, is as follows: DGGITQSPKYLFRKEGQNVTLSCEQNLNHDAMYWYRQDPGQGLRLIYYSQIVNDFQKGDIAEGYSVSREKKESFPLTVTSAQKNPTAFYLCASSIDGRQGNNEQYFGPGTRLTVT.

This clonotype was seen a single time. The CDR3 DNA is TGTGCCAGCAGCCCCCCCCCGGGACAGGGGGGGTCCTACAATGAGCAGTTCTTC. This translates into CASSPPPGQGGSYNEQFF. The chain combines TRBV11-1 with TRBJ2-1; 11 bases line up with TRBD1. Germline loops: CDR1 SGHAT, CDR2 FQDESV (reference sequence). The CDR3 totals 18 residues. V lost 5 bases and J lost 1; bases outside the gene matches: 10.

The chain combines TRBV6-5 with TRBJ2-5; D call uncertain. Germline V gene lookup returns CDR1 MNHEY and CDR2 SVGAGI. V dropped 5 bases and J dropped 1 base, with 8 bases sitting between them. There are 13 residues in the CDR3. The CDR3 DNA sequence: TGTGCCAGCAGTAACAGAGGCCAAGAGACCCAGTACTTC. Protein product: CASSNRGQETQYF.

This clonotype has ten or more counts. Here the CDR3 reads CASSSLQGRRGNEQFF. The CDR3 DNA is TGCGCCAGCAGCTCCTTACAGGGGAGACGTGGCAATGAGCAGTTCTTC. The V gene is TRBV5-1, the J gene TRBJ2-1; TRBD1 agrees at 7 bases. This CDR3 has 16 residues. J gave up 6 bases and V 3 bases, and 12 bases lay outside the gene matches. Germline CDR1 SGHRS, CDR2 YFSETQ.

This clonotype was counted only a few times. V and J are TRBV24-1 and TRBJ1-5; TRBD1 matches 7 bases. The CDR3 runs to 15 residues. V was pared by 6 bases and J by 5 bases, with 9 bases of the junction left unmatched. Germline CDR1 KGHDR, CDR2 SFDVKD. The CDR3 spells CATSTGQLDDQPQHF. CDR3 in DNA: TGTGCCACCAGTACGGGACAGTTGGATGATCAGCCCCAGCATTTT.

V usage is TRBV5-1 and J usage is TRBJ2-3, with no clear D. The CDR3 is 14 residues long. The germline gives CDR1 SGHRS, CDR2 YFSETQ. V was clipped by 5 bases and J by 0 bases, with 10 bases between them. The CDR3 region has the DNA TGCGCCAGCAGGACGGATCCTAGCACAGATACGCAGTATTTT. Translated: CASRTDPSTDTQYF.

The chain recombines TRBV2 with TRBJ2-3; D unresolved. CDR3 length: 13 residues. Germline V gene data show CDR1 as SNHLY and CDR2 as FYNNEI. Trimming took 9 bases from V and 0 from J, leaving 10 bases between them. CDR3 loop: CARGTSSTDTQYF. The CDR3 DNA sequence: TGTGCCAGGGGAACGTCTAGCACAGATACGCAGTATTTT.

The V and J genes are TRBV5-1 and TRBJ1-1; no definite D call. The ends were cut back, 2 bases at V and 3 bases at J, with 11 bases in the middle. The CDR3 has 14 residues. Germline CDR1 SGHRS, CDR2 YFSETQ. The CDR3, as DNA: TGCGCCAGCAGCTTAGGTCATGGGGACACTGAAGCTTTCTTT. As protein: CASSLGHGDTEAFF.

This chain links TRBV24-1 with TRBJ1-5; D may be TRBD1 (5 bases). Germline V CDR1 and CDR2: KGHDR, SFDVKD. V shed 4 bases and J shed 5 bases, with 17 bases lying between them. This CDR3 contains 16 residues. The CDR3 here is CATSESKGAGDQPQHF. Here the CDR3 DNA reads TGTGCCACCAGTGAGAGTAAAGGGGCGGGAGATCAGCCCCAGCATTTT.

There are a few counts of this clonotype. The chain carries TRBV5-1 and TRBJ2-6; 12 nucleotides align to TRBD2. The CDR3 consists of 19 residues. The germline gives CDR1 SGHRS, CDR2 YFSETQ. V lost 0 bases and J lost 2; bases outside the gene matches: 6. This chain's CDR3 is CASSLELPSGRAGANVLTF. CDR3 bases: TGCGCCAGCAGCTTGGAATTGCCTAGCGGGAGGGCTGGGGCCAACGTCCTGACTTTC. The whole variable domain, filled in from reference TRBV5-1 and TRBJ2-6, reads KAGVTQTPRYLIKTRGQQVTLSCSPISGHRSVSWYQQTPGQGLQFLFEYFSETQRNKGNFPGRFSGRQFSNSRSEMNVSTLELGDSALYLCASSLELPSGRAGANVLTFGAGSRLTVL.

Worth noting for this clonotype: A much larger clone sits a single nucleotide away, making a read error possible. A read error is likely, as this CDR3 ends without the conserved phenylalanine or tryptophan. The V and J genes are TRBV12-3 or TRBV12-4 and TRBJ2-1, with TRBD2 matching 7 bases. The CDR3 runs to 15 residues. The V and J ends lost 1 base and 7 bases, in that order; junction bases with no gene match: 7. CDR3 residues: CASSLGGRAGNEQFL. The CDR3 bases are TGTGCCAGCAGTTTAGGTGGGAGGGCCGGTAATGAGCAGTTCTTA.

This chain joins TRBV20-1 and TRBJ2-1; 12 bases line up with TRBD2. Per the germline V gene, CDR1 is DFQATT and CDR2 is SNEGSKA (reference sequence). The CDR3 is 15 amino acids. Trimming at V came to 1 base and at J to 4 bases, leaving 2 bases not matched to a gene. CDR3 residues: CSARGTSGNYNEQFF. The CDR3 bases are TGCAGTGCTAGAGGGACTAGCGGGAATTACAATGAGCAGTTCTTC.

The chain uses TRBV7-2 and TRBJ2-2; TRBD2 matches at 10 bases. The CDR3 runs 17 residues. Trimming at V came to 2 bases and at J to 1 base, leaving 4 bases not matched to a gene. Germline V gene sequence: CDR1 SGHTA, CDR2 FQGNSA. CDR3 amino acids: CASSLKRTSGNTGELFF. CDR3 bases: TGTGCCAGCAGCTTAAAGAGGACTAGCGGGAACACCGGGGAGCTGTTTTTT.

This clonotype turned up a few times. J is TRBJ1-2 and V is TRBV9; D remains ambiguous. Germline V gene sequence: CDR1 SGDLS, CDR2 YYNGEE. The CDR3 length is 14 residues. The germline V and J ends were trimmed by 0 bases and 3 bases, with 9 bases remaining between them. In DNA, the CDR3 is TGTGCCAGCAGCGTAGAGGCCGTTTACTATGGCTACACCTTC. It is translated as CASSVEAVYYGYTF.

Worth noting for this clonotype: A much larger clone lies one base from this, so it may be a read error. The V call is TRBV10-2, the J call TRBJ2-5; 13 bases match TRBD2. The ends lost 7 bases at V and 3 bases at J; junction bases unmatched: 5. Germline CDR1 is WSHSY and CDR2 is SAAADI. The CDR3 covers 15 residues. The CDR3 here is CASNDGLAGEETQYF. CDR3 sequence (DNA): TGCGCCAGCAATGATGGACTAGCGGGAGAAGAGACCCAGTACTTC.

The table lists this clonotype with a few counts. The rearrangement uses TRBV24-1 and TRBJ2-2, with D perhaps TRBD2 (6 bases). Germline-derived CDR1 and CDR2 are KGHDR and SFDVKD. This CDR3 comprises 15 residues. V was clipped by 7 bases and J by 2 bases, with 13 bases between them. CDR3 bases: TGTGCCACCAGCCCGTTGGGGGGAAACACCGGGGAGCTGTTTTTT. Translation: CATSPLGGNTGELFF.